Sequencing of this TCR beta chain was carried out in a study of OX40 agonist ivuxolimab in advanced cancers. Whole-study context: Administration of intravenous ivuxolimab to patients occurred every 2 weeks at 0.01 to 10 mg/kg.

The method was immunoSEQ multiplex PCR; TCRdb's version includes in-frame clones alone and lacks a portion of them. The sample holds about 61,000 clones, roughly 84% seen once. CDR3 length equals 16 residues. CDR1 and CDR2 (germline): LNHDA, SQIVND (reference sequence). The V gene lost 5 bases and the J gene lost 1 base, with 17 bases spanning the gap. The chain recombines TRBV19 with TRBJ2-5; D possibly corresponds to TRBD2 (5 bases). This receptor was identified in an adult with an advanced solid tumor such as melanoma, head and neck, liver or kidney cancer. Sequencing used CD4+ or CD8+ T cells sorted from blood, obtained in a trial of the OX40 agonist ivuxolimab. Here the CDR3 reads CASSPQPRAAQETQYF. The DNA for the CDR3 is TGTGCCAGTAGTCCACAGCCGAGGGCGGCCCAAGAGACCCAGTACTTC.